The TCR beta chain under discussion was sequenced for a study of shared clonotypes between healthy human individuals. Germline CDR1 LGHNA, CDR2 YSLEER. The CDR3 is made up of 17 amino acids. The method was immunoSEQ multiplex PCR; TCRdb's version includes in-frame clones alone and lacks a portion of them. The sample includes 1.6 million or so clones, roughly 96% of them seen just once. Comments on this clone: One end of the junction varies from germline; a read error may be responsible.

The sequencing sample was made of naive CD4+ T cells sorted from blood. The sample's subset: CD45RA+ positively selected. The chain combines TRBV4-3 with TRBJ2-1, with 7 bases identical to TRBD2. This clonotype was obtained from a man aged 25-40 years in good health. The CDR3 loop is CAGSQDLLGGFYNEQFF. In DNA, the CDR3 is TGCGCCGGCAGCCAAGATCTATTGGGAGGGTTCTACAATGAGCAGTTCTTC.